The 13 T cell receptor beta chains presented below share a single source sample, sequenced in a study of OX40 agonist ivuxolimab in advanced cancers. Profiled with immunoSEQ multiplex PCR; TCRdb holds only in-frame clones, not every one. Here the sample spans around 34,000 clones, 89% being singletons. The sequenced sample was CD4+ or CD8+ T cells sorted from blood, obtained in a trial of the OX40 agonist ivuxolimab. These receptors came from an adult with an advanced solid tumor such as melanoma, head and neck, liver or kidney cancer.

The V and J genes are TRBV7-3 and TRBJ2-3, with D possibly TRBD2 on 6 matching bases. The CDR3 loop spans 18 amino acids. From germline, CDR1 is SGHTA and CDR2 FQGTGA. Trimming took 5 bases from V and 1 from J, leaving 22 bases between them. Here the CDR3 DNA reads TGTGCCAGCAGCGAATCTCCCTCTTGGGGCGGGGGCACAGATACGCAGTATTTT. Amino acids: CASSESPSWGGGTDTQYF.

This chain joins TRBV7-2 and TRBJ2-7, with TRBD1 matching 7 bases. Germline assignment: CDR1 SGHTA and CDR2 FQGNSA. This CDR3 spans 14 amino acids. With V trimmed by 8 bases and J by 3 bases, 10 bases remained unmatched. CDR3 region: CASGSGDRSYEQYF. For the CDR3, the DNA is TGTGCCAGCGGCTCCGGGGACAGAAGCTACGAGCAGTACTTC.

The chain employs TRBV13 and TRBJ2-5; possible D gene TRBD2, 5 bases. Looked up from germline, CDR1 is PRHDT and CDR2 is FYEKMQ (reference sequence). The V gene lost 0 bases and the J gene lost 5 bases, with 7 bases spanning the gap. The CDR3 sequence is 13 residues long. The CDR3 bases are TGTGCCAGCAGCTTAGGGGAGCGGGAGACCCAGTACTTC. It encodes CASSLGERETQYF.

The chain couples TRBV18 to TRBJ1-5, with TRBD1 as a possible D gene (5 bases). Trimming took 6 bases from V and 7 from J, leaving 19 bases between them. The CDR3 is 15 residues long. Germline CDR1 is KGHSH and CDR2 is LQKENI. CDR3 nucleotides: TGTGCCAGCTCCTCAAAAGGGACTTTGAGGCAGCCCCAGCATTTT. Protein sequence: CASSSKGTLRQPQHF. Full variable domain (remainder filled in from reference TRBV18 and TRBJ1-5): NAGVMQNPRHLVRRRGQEARLRCSPMKGHSHVYWYRQLPEEGLKFMVYLQKENIIDESGMPKERFSAEFPKEGPSILRIQQVVRGDSAAYFCASSSKGTLRQPQHFGDGTRLSIL.

The chain employs TRBV4-3 and TRBJ1-2; 7 positions match TRBD1. The V segment lost 0 bases and the J segment 6 bases; nucleotides outside the gene matches: 7. The CDR3 is 15 residues long. CDR1 and CDR2 from the germline V gene are LGHNA and YSLEER. The CDR3 nucleotides read TGCGCCAGCAGCCAAGATAGGGGACAGCCCAATGGCTACACCTTC. Its protein is CASSQDRGQPNGYTF.

The CDR3 sequence: CSVSSGTGYEQYF. CDR3 coding DNA: TGCAGCGTATCATCCGGGACAGGGTACGAGCAGTACTTC. The rearrangement links TRBV29-1 to TRBJ2-7, with 9 bases lining up with TRBD1. The J segment lost 4 bases and the V segment lost 6 bases, leaving 7 bases of the junction unmatched. The CDR3 length is 13 residues. Germline assignment: CDR1 SQVTM and CDR2 ANQGSEA.

The chain couples TRBV14 to TRBJ2-7; TRBD2 matches at 16 bases. This CDR3 spans 18 amino acids. V lost 3 bases, J lost 5 bases, and 10 bases stayed unmatched. CDR1 and CDR2 from the germline V gene are SGHDN and FVKESK. In DNA, the CDR3 is TGTGCCAGCAGCCAGACCGGGACTAGCGGGGGGGCCGGCCACGAGCAGTACTTC. It translates to CASSQTGTSGGAGHEQYF.

The J gene is TRBJ2-2, the V gene TRBV30; D perhaps matches TRBD1 (5 bases). Trimming took 4 bases from V and 1 from J, leaving 10 bases between them. The CDR3 has 14 residues. CDR1 and CDR2 from the germline V gene are GTSNPN and SVGIG (reference sequence). The DNA of the CDR3 is TGTGCCTGGATACAGGAATTGAACACCGGGGAGCTGTTTTTT. It encodes CAWIQELNTGELFF.

This clone was picked up one time. This chain uses TRBV7-3 with TRBJ2-6; no clear D gene. The CDR3 length is 17 residues. With 6 bases removed from V and 4 bases from J, the gap between germline ends came to 19 bases. Germline V gene sequence: CDR1 SGHTA, CDR2 FQGTGA. The CDR3 here is CASSSNPGLSGANVLTF. The CDR3 DNA follows: TGTGCCAGCAGTTCTAACCCTGGCTTGTCCGGGGCCAACGTCCTGACTTTC.

The rearrangement uses TRBV10-3 and TRBJ1-1; 9 nucleotides match TRBD1. Trimming took 9 bases from V and 1 from J; bases not matched to a gene: 6. The CDR3 spans 14 residues. CDR1 ENHRY and CDR2 SYGVKD come from the germline V gene. The CDR3: CAMGQGTGNTEAFF. The CDR3 region has the DNA TGTGCCATGGGACAGGGAACGGGGAACACTGAAGCTTTCTTT.

V and J are TRBV15 and TRBJ1-4; D gene unclear. The ends were cut back, 0 bases at V and 0 bases at J, with 5 bases in the middle. The V gene's germline CDR1 is LNHNV and CDR2 YYDKDF (reference sequence). The CDR3 length is 15 residues. In DNA, the CDR3 is TGTGCCACCAGCAGAGAGGCGGCAACTAATGAAAAACTGTTTTTT. Amino acid sequence: CATSREAATNEKLFF.

The chain joins TRBV28 to TRBJ2-7; D assignment may be TRBD1 or TRBD2 (5 bases each). Germline CDR1 is MDHEN and CDR2 is SYDVKM. V was clipped by 8 bases and J by 0 bases, with 14 bases between them. The CDR3 has 14 amino acids. This CDR3 reads CASRKGSSSYEQYF. Here the CDR3 DNA reads TGTGCCAGCCGAAAGGGGAGCAGCTCCTACGAGCAGTACTTC.

V gene TRBV15 combines with J gene TRBJ1-1, with 8 bases aligning to TRBD1. Germline assignment: CDR1 LNHNV and CDR2 YYDKDF (reference sequence). Trimming cost V 2 bases and J 6 bases; bases outside gene matches: 5. The CDR3 runs 14 residues. The CDR3 DNA is TGTGCCACCAGCAGACGACAGGGGATACCTGAAGCTTTCTTT. Its translation: CATSRRQGIPEAFF.